These 4 T cell receptor beta chains were all obtained from the same sample, sequenced in a study of OX40 agonist ivuxolimab in advanced cancers. Libraries were prepared by immunoSEQ multiplex PCR; TCRdb keeps only in-frame clonotypes and omits some of them. The sample holds more than 60,000 clones, 87% seen once. The material sequenced was CD4+ or CD8+ T cells sorted from blood, taken in a trial of the OX40 agonist ivuxolimab. The receptors derive from an adult with an advanced solid tumor such as melanoma, head and neck, liver or kidney cancer.

The chain has TRBV7-2 and TRBJ2-5, with D perhaps matching TRBD1 (7 bases). V was pared by 1 base and J by 5 bases, with 20 bases between. CDR3 length equals 17 residues. CDR1 and CDR2 from the germline V gene are SGHTA and FQGNSA. DNA of the CDR3: TGTGCCAGCAGCTTAGGGGTGGCAGGGGGGTCCAGGGAGACCCAGTACTTC. It yields the protein CASSLGVAGGSRETQYF.

V and J are TRBV5-6 and TRBJ1-1, with D possibly TRBD1 on 5 matching bases. The CDR3 runs to 13 residues. V was shortened by 1 base and J by 5 bases, with 9 bases between the two germline ends. The germline CDR1 and CDR2 sequences are SGHDT and YYEEEE. CDR3 coding DNA: TGTGCCAGCAGCTTGTTAGGGGAGACTGAAGCTTTCTTT. This sequence encodes CASSLLGETEAFF.

This sequence joins TRBV15 and TRBJ1-5; possible D gene TRBD1, 6 bases. V was pared by 3 bases and J by 2 bases, with 14 bases between. This CDR3 is 16 amino acids long. Germline CDR1 LNHNV, CDR2 YYDKDF (reference sequence). In DNA, the CDR3 is TGTGCCACCAGCAGTATTGGAGGGGGTGGCAATCAGCCCCAGCATTTT. It specifies CATSSIGGGGNQPQHF.

J is TRBJ2-2 and V is TRBV10-2, with TRBD2 matching 12 bases. CDR3 size: 15 residues. Germline V gene sequence: CDR1 WSHSY, CDR2 SAAADI. V lost 6 bases, J lost 6 bases, and 5 bases stayed unmatched. This CDR3 is CASSLAGGTPGELFF. CDR3 nucleotide sequence: TGCGCCAGCAGCCTAGCGGGGGGGACCCCCGGGGAGCTGTTTTTT.